The 7 T cell receptor beta chains given below trace back to one sample, sequenced in a study of OX40 agonist ivuxolimab in advanced cancers. Libraries were made using the immunoSEQ multiplex PCR assay. TCRdb took over this immuneACCESS table, retaining in-frame rearrangements with V and J assigned. Such tables are incomplete; in checked studies, under half of the missing clones stem from an unresolved V gene, and the remainder is unexplained. The sample contains some 50,000 clones, approximately 78% of them found a single time. About 0.73% of the sample is in the top ten clones. The sequencing here drew on CD4+ or CD8+ T cells sorted from blood, taken in a trial of the OX40 agonist ivuxolimab. The receptors come from an adult with an advanced solid tumor such as melanoma, head and neck, liver or kidney cancer.

V usage is TRBV5-1 and J usage is TRBJ2-5; 11 bases line up with TRBD2. The germline V gene has CDR1 SGHRS and CDR2 YFSETQ. V was pared by 6 bases and J by 2 bases, with 3 bases of the junction left unmatched. CDR3 length: 14 residues. CDR3 in DNA: TGCGCCAGCACTAGCGGGGGGTCTCAAGAGACCCAGTACTTC. Translating gives CASTSGGSQETQYF. The variable domain in full, completed from reference TRBV5-1 and TRBJ2-5, reads KAGVTQTPRYLIKTRGQQVTLSCSPISGHRSVSWYQQTPGQGLQFLFEYFSETQRNKGNFPGRFSGRQFSNSRSEMNVSTLELGDSALYLCASTSGGSQETQYFGPGTRLLVL.

In its sample, this clone is medium-sized. V usage is TRBV6-5 and J usage is TRBJ1-2; 8 bases line up with TRBD1. Per germline, CDR1 MNHEY and CDR2 SVGAGI. This CDR3 contains 15 residues. With 2 bases clipped from V and 3 bases from J, the junction kept 5 bases outside the gene matches. CDR3 DNA: TGTGCCAGCAGTTACCGCCCGACAGGGGACTATGGCTACACCTTC. This gives the protein CASSYRPTGDYGYTF.

J is TRBJ2-7 and V is TRBV29-1; 8 bases line up with TRBD1. The CDR3 contains 16 residues. The V and J ends lost 0 bases and 6 bases, in that order; junction bases with no gene match: 13. CDR1 is SQVTM and CDR2 is ANQGSEA in the germline V gene. CDR3 bases: TGCAGCGTTGAAGATAGTCGGACAGGGATTCCCTCCGAGCAGTACTTC. Protein: CSVEDSRTGIPSEQYF.

This rearrangement joins TRBV19 to TRBJ2-3; TRBD2 matches 10 bases. The CDR3 length is 15 residues. The germline CDR1 and CDR2 sequences are LNHDA and SQIVND (reference sequence). The ends lost 6 bases at V and 2 bases at J; junction bases unmatched: 5. CDR3 sequence reads: CASRLTSGYTDTQYF. CDR3 DNA: TGTGCCAGTAGACTGACTAGCGGGTACACAGATACGCAGTATTTT.

The chain carries TRBV2 and TRBJ1-3; the D is unclear. V lost 0 bases, J lost 1 base, and 7 bases lay in between. Germline V CDR1 and CDR2: SNHLY, FYNNEI. The CDR3 length is 15 residues. CDR3 protein: CASSEASVSGNTIYF. The CDR3 bases are TGTGCCAGCAGTGAAGCATCCGTATCTGGAAACACCATATATTTT.

A remark on this clone: This sample includes further DNA sequences coding for the same CDR3. The CDR3 here is CASSLGPNTGELFF. CDR3 DNA: TGCGCCAGCAGCTTGGGACCGAACACCGGGGAGCTGTTTTTT. The chain uses TRBV5-1 and TRBJ2-2; D gene ambiguous. The V end was cut by 0 bases, the J end by 0 bases, with 3 bases between. The length of the CDR3 is 14 residues. Germline V lookup: CDR1 SGHRS, CDR2 YFSETQ.

J is TRBJ2-3 and V is TRBV5-4, with 7 bases lining up with TRBD2. CDR1 and CDR2 (germline): SGHNT, YYREEE (reference sequence). This CDR3 contains 15 residues. J gave up 3 bases and V 1 base, and 5 bases lay outside the gene matches. CDR3 in amino acids: CASSLLRAGTDTQYF. In DNA, the CDR3 is TGTGCCAGCAGCTTGTTAAGAGCGGGGACAGATACGCAGTATTTT.